The table lists the clone carrying this TCR beta chain with many counts. Its antigen remains unknown. This sample stems from a study of early T cells in non-severe SARS-CoV-2 infection. Overall study context: Investigators sequenced bulk RNA drawn from unsorted whole blood, and chains remained unpaired.

Individual cDNA molecules received unique molecular identifiers. TCRdb reprocessed the 5' RACE reads via MiXCR and lists one record per CDR3 protein. The data show about 64,000 distinct CDR3 sequences, about 4.9% seen once. Whole-study findings and limits: Matching against VDJdb likely underestimated virus-specific expansions, favoring anti-spike CD8.

Between the trimmed V and J ends, which lost 5 bases and 2 bases, there was a span of 19 bases. The CDR3 sequence is 16 residues long. The specimen sequenced was whole blood. The rearrangement joins TRBV12-3 or TRBV12-4 to TRBJ2-7; D possibly corresponds to TRBD2 (6 bases). The TCR sequence derives from an adult who was a healthcare worker with PCR-confirmed SARS-CoV-2 infection or an uninfected control (not recorded which). CDR3 sequence reads: CASSPQMGTFTYEQYF. The CDR3 nucleotides read TGTGCCAGCAGTCCACAGATGGGGACTTTCACCTACGAGCAGTACTTC.